This T cell receptor beta chain was identified during a study of blood T cells in healthy people across ages. Study-wide points: When one million T cells were used, diversity estimates were thought to be underestimates. Compared with aged donors, long-lived donors showed fewer expanded clones, suggesting selection. TCR beta diversity correlated strongly with naive T cell percentage.

For the second PCR, which ran for about 6 to 11 cycles, a sample-barcoded 5' primer and a J-beta primer mix were used. In TCRdb, the 5' RACE reads were re-called with MiXCR into one record per CDR3 protein. Seen here are about 1.8 million distinct CDR3 sequences, just under 50% observed once, and the top ten hold less than 2.5%. On this clonotype: Its specificity is not known.

The study recruited healthy Caucasian donors from Russia who were aged about 6 to 90. V lost 7 bases, J lost 3 bases, and 15 bases lay in between. CDR1 SQVTM and CDR2 ANQGSEA come from the germline V gene. The CDR3 contains 14 residues. The chain recombines TRBV29-1 with TRBJ1-4, with D perhaps TRBD1 (5 bases). Sequences were obtained from blood. The TCR comes from a woman in her forties in good health. The CDR3 here is CSAGLLGANEKLFF. The CDR3 bases are TGCAGCGCTGGGTTACTAGGGGCTAATGAAAAACTGTTTTTT.